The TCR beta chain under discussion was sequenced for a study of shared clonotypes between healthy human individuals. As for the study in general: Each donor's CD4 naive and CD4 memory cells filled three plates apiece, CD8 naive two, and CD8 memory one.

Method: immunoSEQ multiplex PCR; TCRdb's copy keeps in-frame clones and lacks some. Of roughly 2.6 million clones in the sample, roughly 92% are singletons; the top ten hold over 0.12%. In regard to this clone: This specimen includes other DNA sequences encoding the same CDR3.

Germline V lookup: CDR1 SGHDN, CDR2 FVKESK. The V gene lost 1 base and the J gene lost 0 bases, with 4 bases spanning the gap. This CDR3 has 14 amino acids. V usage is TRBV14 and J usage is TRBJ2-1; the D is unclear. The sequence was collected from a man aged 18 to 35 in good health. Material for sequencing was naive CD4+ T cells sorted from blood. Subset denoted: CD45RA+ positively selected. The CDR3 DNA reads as TGTGCCAGCAGCCAAGGGAGCTCCTACAATGAGCAGTTCTTC. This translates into CASSQGSSYNEQFF.